This T cell receptor beta chain was recorded in a study of blood T cells in healthy people across ages. Next came a second PCR, run for about 7 to 12 cycles, which used a sample-barcoded 5' primer along with a J-beta primer mix. TCRdb re-called the 5' RACE reads through MiXCR, storing one row per CDR3 protein. Among 1.8 million or so distinct CDR3 sequences listed, roughly two fifths were seen once. With 0 bases removed from V and 8 bases from J, the gap between germline ends came to 16 bases. Germline CDR1 LGHNA, CDR2 YSLEER. The CDR3 loop spans 15 amino acids. Sequences were obtained from blood. This clonotype was sampled from a human donor in good health. This chain uses TRBV4-3 with TRBJ1-2; perhaps TRBD1 as D (6 bases). The CDR3 loop reads CASSQDGGPGEGYTF. CDR3 nucleotide sequence: TGCGCCAGCAGCCAAGACGGGGGGCCGGGGGAGGGCTACACCTTC.